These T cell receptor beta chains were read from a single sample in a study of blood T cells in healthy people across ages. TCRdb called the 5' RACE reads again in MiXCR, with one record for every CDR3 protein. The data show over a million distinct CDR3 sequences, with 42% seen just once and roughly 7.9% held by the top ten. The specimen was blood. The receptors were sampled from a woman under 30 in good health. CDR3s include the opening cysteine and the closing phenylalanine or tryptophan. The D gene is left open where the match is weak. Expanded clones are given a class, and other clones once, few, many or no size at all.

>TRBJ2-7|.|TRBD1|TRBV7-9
TGTGCCAGCAGCTCGGGACAGTCGACCTACGAGCAGTACTTC
CASSSGQSTYEQYF
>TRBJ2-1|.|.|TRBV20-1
TGCAGTGCTCGCGGGACCCTCTGGGCCGAGCAGTTCTTC
CSARGTLWAEQFF
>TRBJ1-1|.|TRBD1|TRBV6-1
TGTGCCAGCAGTGAAGAGACAGGGTTAAACACTGAAGCTTTCTTT
CASSEETGLNTEAFF
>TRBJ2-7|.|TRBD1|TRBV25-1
TGTGCCAGCAGCCCTACCGTGTGGACAGGTGAAGTCTACGAGCAGTACTTC
CASSPTVWTGEVYEQYF
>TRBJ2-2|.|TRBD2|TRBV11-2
TGTGCCAGCAGCTTATCGTTAGCGGGGAACACCGGGGAGCTGTTTTTT
CASSLSLAGNTGELFF
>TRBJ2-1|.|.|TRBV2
TGTGCCAGCCGTGGAACGGAGTTCCCTAGGAATGAGCAGTTCTTC
CASRGTEFPRNEQFF
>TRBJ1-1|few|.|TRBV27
TGTGCCAGCAGTTTATATGCCGCGGGGAACACTGAAGCTTTCTTT
CASSLYAAGNTEAFF
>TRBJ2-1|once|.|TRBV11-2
TGTGCCAGCAGCTTAGGGTTAATGGACAATGAGCAGTTCTTC
CASSLGLMDNEQFF
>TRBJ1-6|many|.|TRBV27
TGTGCCAGCAGCCTTAATGGACGGAAAAATTCACCCCTCCACTTT
CASSLNGRKNSPLHF
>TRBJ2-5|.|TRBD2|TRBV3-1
TGTGCCAGCAGCCAAAGAACTAGCGGGGGGGAGACCCAGTACTTC
CASSQRTSGGETQYF
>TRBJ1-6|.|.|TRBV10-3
TGTGCCATCAGTTCACCGCCGAATTCACCCCTCCACTTT
CAISSPPNSPLHF
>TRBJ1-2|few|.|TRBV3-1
TGTGCCAGCAGCCCCAGAGGGACGGCGGGCTACACCTTC
CASSPRGTAGYTF
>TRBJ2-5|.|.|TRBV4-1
TGCGCCAGCAGCCAAGTCAGCGTAACCTACAATGAGCAGTACTTC
CASSQVSVTYNEQYF
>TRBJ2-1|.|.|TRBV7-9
TGTGCCAGCAGCTTAGCGCTAGGACTCCTAACCCCCAATGAGCAGTTCTTC
CASSLALGLLTPNEQFF
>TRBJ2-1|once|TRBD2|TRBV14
TGTGCCAGCAGCCGGGACGGAAGCCTAGCGGGAGCGGAGCAGTTCTTC
CASSRDGSLAGAEQFF
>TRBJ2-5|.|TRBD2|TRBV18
TGTGCCAGCTCCCTTCAGACTAGCAGAGAGACCCAGTACTTC
CASSLQTSRETQYF
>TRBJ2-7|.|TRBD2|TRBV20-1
TGCAGTGCTAAATTCGGGGGGAGCTCCTACGAGCAGTACTTC
CSAKFGGSSYEQYF
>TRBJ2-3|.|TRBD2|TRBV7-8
TGTGCCAGCAGCTTCGCGGGGGTACCCTGGGAGCAGTATTTT
CASSFAGVPWEQYF